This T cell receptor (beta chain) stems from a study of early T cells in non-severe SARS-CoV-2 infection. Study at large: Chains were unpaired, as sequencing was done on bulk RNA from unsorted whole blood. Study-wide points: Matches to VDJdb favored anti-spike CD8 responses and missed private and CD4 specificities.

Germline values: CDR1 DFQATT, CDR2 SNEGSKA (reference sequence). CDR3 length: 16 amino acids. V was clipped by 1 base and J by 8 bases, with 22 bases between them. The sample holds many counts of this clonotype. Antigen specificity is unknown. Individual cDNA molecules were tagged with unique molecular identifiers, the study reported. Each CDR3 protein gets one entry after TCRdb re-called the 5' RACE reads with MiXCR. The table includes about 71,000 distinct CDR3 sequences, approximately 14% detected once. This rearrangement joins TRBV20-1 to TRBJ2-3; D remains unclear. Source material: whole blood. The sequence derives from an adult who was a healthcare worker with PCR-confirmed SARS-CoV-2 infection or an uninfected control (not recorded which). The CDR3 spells CSARVELPSAGRTQYF. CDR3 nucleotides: TGCAGTGCTAGAGTAGAACTCCCTTCAGCTGGTCGTACGCAGTATTTT.